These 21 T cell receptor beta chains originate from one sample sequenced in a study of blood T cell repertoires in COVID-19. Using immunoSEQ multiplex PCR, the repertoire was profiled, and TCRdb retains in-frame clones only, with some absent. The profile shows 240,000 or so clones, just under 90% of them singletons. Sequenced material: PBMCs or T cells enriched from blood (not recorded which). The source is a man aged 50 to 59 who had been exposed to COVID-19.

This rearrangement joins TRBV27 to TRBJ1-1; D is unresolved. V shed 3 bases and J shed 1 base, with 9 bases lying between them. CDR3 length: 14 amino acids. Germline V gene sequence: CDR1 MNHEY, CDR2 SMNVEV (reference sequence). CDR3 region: CASSFVGRNTEAFF. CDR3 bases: TGTGCCAGCAGTTTTGTGGGGAGGAACACTGAAGCTTTCTTT.

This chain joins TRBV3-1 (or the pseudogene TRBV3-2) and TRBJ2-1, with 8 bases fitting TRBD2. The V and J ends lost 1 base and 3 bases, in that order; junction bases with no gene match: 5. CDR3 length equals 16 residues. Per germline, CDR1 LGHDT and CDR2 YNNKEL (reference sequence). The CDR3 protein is CASSQAARGGYNEQFF. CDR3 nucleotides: TGTGCCAGCAGCCAAGCGGCCCGGGGGGGCTACAATGAGCAGTTCTTC.

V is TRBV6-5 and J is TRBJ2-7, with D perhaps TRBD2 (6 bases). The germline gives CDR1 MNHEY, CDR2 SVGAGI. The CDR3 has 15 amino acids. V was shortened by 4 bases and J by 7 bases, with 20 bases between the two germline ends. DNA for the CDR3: TGTGCCAGCAGTTCCCCTCGGGACTCCAGCGGTGAGCAGTACGTC. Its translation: CASSSPRDSSGEQYV.

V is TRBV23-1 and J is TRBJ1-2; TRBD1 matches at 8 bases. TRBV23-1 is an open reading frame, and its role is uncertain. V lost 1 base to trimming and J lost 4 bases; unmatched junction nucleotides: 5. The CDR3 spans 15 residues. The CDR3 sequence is CASSQFRGRSYGYTF. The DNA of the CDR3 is TGCGCCAGCAGTCAATTCAGGGGGCGCAGCTATGGCTACACCTTC.

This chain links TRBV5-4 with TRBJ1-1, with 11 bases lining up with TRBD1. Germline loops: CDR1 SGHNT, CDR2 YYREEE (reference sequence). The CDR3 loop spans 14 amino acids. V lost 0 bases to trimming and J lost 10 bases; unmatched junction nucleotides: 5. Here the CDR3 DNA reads TGTGCCAGCAGCTTGGGGGACAGGGGGTTAGGAGCTTTCTTT. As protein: CASSLGDRGLGAFF.

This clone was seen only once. The CDR3 nucleotides are TGTGCCAGCAGCTTTAAAAGACAGGGGGCCTCTGGAAACACCATATATTTT. Its protein is CASSFKRQGASGNTIYF. The V gene is TRBV5-8, the J gene TRBJ1-3; 10 bases are shared with TRBD1. CDR1 and CDR2 from the germline V gene are SGHTS and YDEGEE. The CDR3 totals 17 residues. The V segment lost 2 bases and the J segment 0 bases; nucleotides outside the gene matches: 5.

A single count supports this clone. CDR3 sequence reads: CASTVHGSDTGELFF. CDR3 DNA: TGTGCCAGCACCGTTCACGGGTCGGACACCGGGGAGCTGTTTTTT. The chain has TRBV9 and TRBJ2-2; D is unclear. This CDR3 contains 15 residues. Trimming stripped 6 bases from V and 3 bases from J, with 15 bases between. The germline V gene encodes CDR1 SGDLS and CDR2 YYNGEE.

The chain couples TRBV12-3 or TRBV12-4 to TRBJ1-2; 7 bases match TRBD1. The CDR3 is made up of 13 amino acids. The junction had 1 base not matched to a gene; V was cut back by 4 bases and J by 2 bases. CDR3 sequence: CASSSQGNYGYTF. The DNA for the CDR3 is TGTGCCAGCAGTTCACAGGGGAACTATGGCTACACCTTC.

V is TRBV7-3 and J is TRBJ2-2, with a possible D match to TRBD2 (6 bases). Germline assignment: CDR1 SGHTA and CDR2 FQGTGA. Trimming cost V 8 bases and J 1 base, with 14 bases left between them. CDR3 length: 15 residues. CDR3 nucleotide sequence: TGTGCCAGCCGACGGGGACTCATGAACACCGGGGAGCTGTTTTTT. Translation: CASRRGLMNTGELFF.

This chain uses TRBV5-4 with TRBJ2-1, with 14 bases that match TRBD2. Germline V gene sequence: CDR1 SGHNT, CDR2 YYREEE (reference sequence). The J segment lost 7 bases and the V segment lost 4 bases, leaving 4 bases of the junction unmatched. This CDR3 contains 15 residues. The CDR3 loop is CASSGLAGGRNEQFF. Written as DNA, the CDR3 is TGTGCCAGCAGCGGACTAGCGGGAGGAAGGAATGAGCAGTTCTTC.

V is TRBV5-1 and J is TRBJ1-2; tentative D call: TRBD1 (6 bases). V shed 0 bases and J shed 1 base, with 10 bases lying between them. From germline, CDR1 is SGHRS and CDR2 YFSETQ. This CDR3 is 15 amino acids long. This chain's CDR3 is CASSLVVGGNYGYTF. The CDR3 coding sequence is TGCGCCAGCAGCTTGGTGGTAGGGGGTAACTATGGCTACACCTTC.

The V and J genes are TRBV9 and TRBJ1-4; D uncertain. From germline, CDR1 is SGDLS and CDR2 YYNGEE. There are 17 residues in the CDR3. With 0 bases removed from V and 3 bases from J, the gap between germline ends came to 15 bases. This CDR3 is CASSVDAGGTANEKLFF. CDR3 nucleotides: TGTGCCAGCAGCGTAGACGCAGGAGGAACGGCTAATGAAAAACTGTTTTTT.

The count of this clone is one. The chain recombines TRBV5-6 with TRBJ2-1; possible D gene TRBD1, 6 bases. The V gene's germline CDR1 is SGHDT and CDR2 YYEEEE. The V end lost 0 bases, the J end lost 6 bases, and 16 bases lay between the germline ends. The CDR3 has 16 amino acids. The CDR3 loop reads CASSLASGDFGNEQFF. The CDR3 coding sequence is TGTGCCAGCAGCTTGGCTTCAGGGGATTTCGGCAATGAGCAGTTCTTC.

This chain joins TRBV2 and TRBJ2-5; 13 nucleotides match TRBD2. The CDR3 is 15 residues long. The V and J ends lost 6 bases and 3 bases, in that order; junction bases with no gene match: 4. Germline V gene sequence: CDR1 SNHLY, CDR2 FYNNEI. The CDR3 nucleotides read TGTGCCAGCAGACCCGGACTAGCGGGAGAAGAGACCCAGTACTTC. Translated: CASRPGLAGEETQYF.

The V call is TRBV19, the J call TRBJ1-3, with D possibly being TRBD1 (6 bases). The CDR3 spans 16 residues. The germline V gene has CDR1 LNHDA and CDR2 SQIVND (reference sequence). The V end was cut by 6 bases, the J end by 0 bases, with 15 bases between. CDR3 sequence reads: CASSVRQVNSGNTIYF. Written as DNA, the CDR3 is TGTGCCAGTAGCGTGAGACAGGTGAACTCTGGAAACACCATATATTTT. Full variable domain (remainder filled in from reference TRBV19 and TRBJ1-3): DGGITQSPKYLFRKEGQNVTLSCEQNLNHDAMYWYRQDPGQGLRLIYYSQIVNDFQKGDIAEGYSVSREKKESFPLTVTSAQKNPTAFYLCASSVRQVNSGNTIYFGEGSWLTVV.

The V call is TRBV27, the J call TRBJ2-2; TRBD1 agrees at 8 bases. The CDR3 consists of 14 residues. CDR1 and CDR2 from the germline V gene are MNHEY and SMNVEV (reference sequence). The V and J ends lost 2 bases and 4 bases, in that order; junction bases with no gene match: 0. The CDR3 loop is CASSLDRGTGELFF. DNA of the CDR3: TGTGCCAGCAGTTTAGACAGGGGCACCGGGGAGCTGTTTTTT.

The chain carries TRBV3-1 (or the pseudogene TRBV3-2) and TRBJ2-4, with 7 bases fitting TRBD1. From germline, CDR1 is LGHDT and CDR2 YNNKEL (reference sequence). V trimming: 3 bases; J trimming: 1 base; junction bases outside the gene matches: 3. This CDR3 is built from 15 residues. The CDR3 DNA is TGTGCCAGCAGCCATACAGGGGCGGCCAAAAACATTCAGTACTTC. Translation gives CASSHTGAAKNIQYF.

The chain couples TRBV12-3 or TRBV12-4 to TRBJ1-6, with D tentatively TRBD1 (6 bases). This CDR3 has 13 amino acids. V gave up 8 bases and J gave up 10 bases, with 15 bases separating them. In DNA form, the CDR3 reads TGTGCCAGCGGGGGCCAAGGGGAGTCACCCCTCCACTTT. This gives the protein CASGGQGESPLHF.

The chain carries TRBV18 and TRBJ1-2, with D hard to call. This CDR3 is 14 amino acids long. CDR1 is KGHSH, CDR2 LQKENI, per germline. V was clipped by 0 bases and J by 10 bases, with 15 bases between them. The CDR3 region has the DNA TGTGCCAGCTCACCACCCGGGATCTTGGGGAACTACACCTTC. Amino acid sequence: CASSPPGILGNYTF. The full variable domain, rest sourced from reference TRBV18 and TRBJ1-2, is NAGVMQNPRHLVRRRGQEARLRCSPMKGHSHVYWYRQLPEEGLKFMVYLQKENIIDESGMPKERFSAEFPKEGPSILRIQQVVRGDSAAYFCASSPPGILGNYTFGSGTRLTVV.

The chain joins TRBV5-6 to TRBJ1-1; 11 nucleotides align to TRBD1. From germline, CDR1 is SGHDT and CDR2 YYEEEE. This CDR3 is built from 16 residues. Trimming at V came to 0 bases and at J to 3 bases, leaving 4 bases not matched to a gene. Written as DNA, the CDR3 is TGTGCCAGCAGCTTGGACCCGGGACAGGGGGACACTGAAGCTTTCTTT. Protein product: CASSLDPGQGDTEAFF.

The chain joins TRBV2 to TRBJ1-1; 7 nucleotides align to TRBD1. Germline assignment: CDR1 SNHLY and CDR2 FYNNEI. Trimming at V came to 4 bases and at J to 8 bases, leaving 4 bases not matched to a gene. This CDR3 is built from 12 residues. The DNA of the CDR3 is TGTGCCAGCAGTGGACAGGGACAGGAAGCTTTCTTT. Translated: CASSGQGQEAFF.